This T cell receptor (beta chain) originates from a study of cytomegalovirus exposure and HLA in healthy donors listed by TCRdb under 2017. In terms of the full investigation: In an earlier analysis of roughly 500 of the donors, 276 Gb of sequence data and 120 million or so unique TCR beta sequences from about 179 million T cells were reported. An early release that covered about 600 HLA-typed donors contained approximately 300 gigabases of sequencing data and tens of millions of unique TCR sequences. Of the approximately 370 genotyped donors, 80% to 90% were placed in the genetic ancestry cluster associated with self-reported Caucasian donors. The study aimed to test whether cataloging public T cell receptors could reveal signatures of past pathogen exposure. The study used immunosequencing to profile the T cell repertoires of several hundred subjects and linked those repertoires to cytomegalovirus serostatus. In addition to the first cohort of approximately 650 subjects, a separate validation cohort of around 110 different subjects was used. The study combined high-throughput TCR immunosequencing, statistical association of individual TCRs with disease status, and machine learning to predict cytomegalovirus infection status. A later analysis re-analyzed previously published TCR beta repertoires from 666 donors and added high-resolution HLA genotyping to study TCR occurrence patterns. The later analysis used no new phenotypic data to find candidate immune exposures, relying instead on TCR beta sequences and their occurrence across donors. To decide whether each TCR beta V gene segment behaved as functional or pseudogenic, an earlier analysis of fewer than 750 of the donors relied on high-throughput TCR beta sequencing. Alongside the repertoire data, information on donor age, sex, ethnicity and CMV serostatus was compiled. A later genetic analysis used genome-wide SNP genotypes for about three fifths of the 666 donors, treating that subset as a discovery cohort. Every repertoire in the discovery cohort had been generated on one and the same sequencing platform. HLA typing included class I and class II loci at four-digit resolution. The number of donors typed differed by locus, with roughly 620-630 for A, B, C, DRB1 and DQB1, more than 500 for DQA1, over 600 for DPA1, and about 450 for DPB1. Roughly five DR-DQ haplotypes were handled as single units for association and clustering, since linkage in the cohort was strong. Across approximately 420 genotyped donors of the cohort, an average of about 250,000 unique TCR beta nucleotide sequences per donor were sequenced, and roughly 20% of those sequences were non-productive. Broader findings and caveats from the paper: Assigning TCR associations to individual alleles was difficult when HLA alleles, especially DR and DQ, strongly co-occurred. A later genetic analysis associated a missense DCLRE1C variant with V-gene and J-gene trimming of TCR beta chains, and an independent cohort replicated the association. In a later analysis, HLA-associated TCR beta chains showed more clonal expansion and lower generation probabilities than non-associated chains that were equally common. The authors suggested that the approach could potentially be extended to other disease states and immunological phenotypes. The classifier was reported to diagnose cytomegalovirus status with high specificity and sensitivity in both the original cohort and the validation cohort. A later genetic analysis reported fewer N-insertions in productive TCRs among donors in an Asian-associated ancestry cluster than the roughly 620-donor mean. A further reported finding was that TCR beta sequences accurately predicted the HLA-A and HLA-B alleles for most subjects in the first cohort. A later analysis found that most CMV-associated TCR beta chains appeared HLA-restricted, with HLA associations seemingly driven largely by CMV exposure. CMV serostatus was the only immune exposure information available for the cohort. While some public TCRs were present in many individuals, most TCR sequences turned up only very rarely across donors. Some IMGT-functional V segments, including TRBV6-2 and TRBV6-3, could not be told apart with the 87-base-pair reads, so those segments were excluded. Correlated functional status among segregating V segments might be attributable to linkage disequilibrium, but an unknown experimental factor could not be ruled out. Because some donors lacked HLA typing at each locus, the association tests relied only on the typed subset. A later analysis reported that several top co-occurrence clusters appeared linked to parvovirus B19, influenza, CMV and Epstein-Barr virus. The presence/absence analyses assumed that sequencing depth was roughly uniform across donors, and that assumption may not be true. In a later analysis, the rate of TCR association differed among HLA loci, with DRB1 alleles having the most associated TCRs and HLA-C alleles having the fewest. Around 16 rarely observed V segments, including chromosome 9 orphons, were excluded from the earlier analysis of a few hundred of the donors because counts were too low. In a later analysis, around 17,000 TCR beta sequences were associated with specific HLA alleles at a false discovery rate of 0.05. This cohort had only TCR beta chains sequenced, and the lack of alpha or paired-chain data limited which features could be detected. Three of the identified cytomegalovirus-associated TCR beta chains were confirmed in vitro to be specific for cytomegalovirus antigens. In an earlier analysis of approximately 590 of the donors, most TCR beta V segments appeared in productive rearrangements about 87% or about 30% of the time, broadly matching IMGT annotations. The study listed 150 to 200 TCR beta chains as associated with cytomegalovirus. A group of highly shared sequence variants was considered likely to be a technical artifact of the sequencing pipeline.

The cohort consisted of 650 to 700 healthy bone marrow donors. At the time of sampling, all cohort members were nominally healthy, though unrecorded immune exposures were likely present. The donor was CMV seronegative and belonged to the group of 350 to 400 seronegative cohort members. A peripheral blood sample was collected from each donor, and TCR beta sequencing was performed on peripheral blood mononuclear cells. The Qiagen DNeasy Blood Extraction Kit was used to extract genomic DNA from the blood cell samples. Library construction relied on the immunoSEQ multiplex PCR assay. For the multiplex PCR, a mixture combining 60 forward primers for TCR Vbeta segments and 13 reverse primers for TCR Jbeta segments was used. The CDR3 region of rearranged TCR beta genes was amplified from genomic DNA with a multiplex PCR assay. The Illumina HiSeq System was used to sequence the amplified TCR beta libraries as 87-base-pair reads. The paper's processing steps were these. A later analysis counted tens of millions of unique TCR beta chains across the 550 to 700 repertoires, and about 10 million of these chains were shared by at least two donors. A nearest-neighbor algorithm error-corrected the raw reads and collapsed the reads into unique sequences, merging closely related sequences to remove PCR and sequencing errors. V, D and J gene segments were assigned by aligning CDR3 sequences to IMGT reference sequences. Each retained sequence needed at least a six-nucleotide match to both a V gene segment and a J gene segment. A rearrangement was called productive if the CDR3 had no stop codons and remained in frame with V and J, and every other rearrangement was called non-productive. Following IMGT convention, CDR3 was defined as the stretch from the second conserved V-encoded cysteine to the conserved J-encoded phenylalanine. Sequences without an unambiguous match to a single V gene segment were excluded from the earlier analysis of about 600 of the donors. In an earlier analysis of more than 500 of the donors, a V segment was called functional when productive rearrangements were above 56.7%, and segregating when the standard deviation between donors exceeded 5%. To diagnose cytomegalovirus status from the catalog of TCR beta chain sequences, a statistical classification framework was built. In a later analysis, V and J genes were assigned by comparing TCR nucleotide sequences against IMGT/GENE-DB human TR gene sequences. Using the TCRdist pipeline, a later analysis assigned CDR3 sequences along with most-parsimonious VDJ recombination scenarios. In a later analysis, each TCR beta chain was defined by its CDR3 amino acid sequence together with its V-gene family, and reads lacking a unique V-gene family were excluded. To address suspected cross-contamination and a sequencing artifact, a later analysis removed 592 highly shared, low-generation-probability nucleotide sequences. In a later analysis, a clonal expansion index for each public chain was calculated from normalized within-repertoire ranks of inferred template counts. A later analysis computed generation probabilities with a VDJ recombination model fitted to out-of-frame rearrangements, and checked the results against IGoR. Hypergeometric tests were used in a later analysis to score TCR-TCR, TCR-HLA and TCR-CMV co-occurrence, with a repertoire-size bias correction applied to the TCR pairs. False discovery rates were estimated in a later analysis by permuting HLA or CMV assignments 20 times. In a later analysis, co-occurring TCRs were grouped using DBSCAN, and TCRdist sequence similarity was added for clustering within HLA-allele-positive subsets. For co-occurrence clustering, repertoires with fewer than 30,000 or more than 120,000 public chains were excluded, along with a handful of repertoires with anomalous nucleotide sharing. TCRdb's version of the immuneACCESS table is confined to in-frame rearrangements and falls short of the full clone set. An unresolved V gene accounts for under half of the shortfall where checked; the remainder is of unknown origin. D and trimming were read from the DNA, whereas the V and J calls and clone size are those reported in that table. For this sample there are about 96,000 clones; under 85% appear just once. The top ten constitute 2.7% of the sample.

Per the germline V gene, ENHRY is the CDR1 and SYGVKD is the CDR2. Including cysteine and phenylalanine, the CDR3 has 19 amino acids. The entry retains the CDR3 DNA only, 57 bases that are in frame from base 1. The junction shows trimming of 6 bases on V and 0 bases on J, and the gene matches do not reach 17 bases of it. This clone was counted a few times. The antigen it binds to is not known. Base qualities were left out, and no much larger clone turns up one base away. The sequence was collected from a man between 25 and 39 years old in good health and CMV-seronegative. The sequence is built from TRBV10-3 and TRBJ2-1, with TRBD2 matching 7 junction bases. Material: PBMCs. The DNA is as follows: TGTGCCATCAGACCAAACCCGGGACTAATTTCGAGCTCCTACAATGAGCAGTTCTTC. Its protein reads: CAIRPNPGLISSSYNEQFF.